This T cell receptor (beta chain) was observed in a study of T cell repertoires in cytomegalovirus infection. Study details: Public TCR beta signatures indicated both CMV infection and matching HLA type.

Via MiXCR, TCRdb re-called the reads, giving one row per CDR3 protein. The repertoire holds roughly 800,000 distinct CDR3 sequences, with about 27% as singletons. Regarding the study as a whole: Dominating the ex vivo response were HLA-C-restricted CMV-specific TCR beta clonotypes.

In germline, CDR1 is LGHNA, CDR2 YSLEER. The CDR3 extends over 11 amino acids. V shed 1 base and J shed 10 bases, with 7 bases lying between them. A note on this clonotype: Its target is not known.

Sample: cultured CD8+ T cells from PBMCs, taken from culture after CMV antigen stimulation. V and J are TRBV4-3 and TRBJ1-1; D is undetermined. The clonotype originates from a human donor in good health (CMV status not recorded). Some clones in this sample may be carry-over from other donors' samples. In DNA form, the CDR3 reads TGCGCCAGCAGCCAAGGCCGGCGAGCTTTCTTT. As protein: CASSQGRRAFF.